Shown below are 24 T cell receptor beta chains from a single sample sequenced in a study of shared clonotypes between healthy human individuals. Sequencing was performed with immunoSEQ multiplex PCR; in TCRdb, only in-frame clones are kept and a portion is missing. This table holds 450,000 to 550,000 clones, approximately 79% found once. Sequencing was done on a sample of PBMCs. Receptors were obtained from a middle-aged woman in good health. Some clones in this sample may be carry-over from other donors' samples.

There are a few counts of this clone. The chain uses TRBV28 and TRBJ2-4; D is unclear. Germline V gene sequence: CDR1 MDHEN, CDR2 SYDVKM. With 5 bases removed from V and 0 bases from J, the gap between germline ends came to 8 bases. The CDR3 covers 14 residues. The CDR3 DNA reads TGTGCCAGCAGTGGATGGCTAGCCAAAAACATTCAGTACTTC. Translating it yields CASSGWLAKNIQYF.

V usage is TRBV5-1 and J usage is TRBJ2-1; TRBD1 matches 10 bases. The CDR3 has 18 residues. Germline V gene lookup returns CDR1 SGHRS and CDR2 YFSETQ. V shed 4 bases and J 9 bases; nucleotides not matched to a gene: 19. The CDR3 sequence is CASSQIPWVGQGGSEQFF. The DNA for the CDR3 is TGCGCCAGCAGCCAGATACCTTGGGTCGGACAGGGGGGGAGTGAGCAGTTCTTC.

This clone was seen a single time. The chain recombines TRBV18 with TRBJ2-1; D remains ambiguous. Germline assignment: CDR1 KGHSH and CDR2 LQKENI. The CDR3 is 12 amino acids. The V gene lost 5 bases and the J gene lost 7 bases, with 9 bases spanning the gap. The CDR3 DNA sequence: TGTGCCAGCTCAGGACCGGTGAATGAGCAGTTCTTC. Translating gives CASSGPVNEQFF.

J is TRBJ2-2 and V is TRBV7-6; 13 bases are shared with TRBD2. The germline V gene encodes CDR1 SGHVS and CDR2 FNYEAQ. The length of the CDR3 is 17 residues. With V trimmed by 4 bases and J by 4 bases, 6 bases remained unmatched. The CDR3 loop is CASSSGLAGTTTGELFF. The DNA for the CDR3 is TGTGCCAGCAGCTCGGGACTAGCGGGAACGACCACCGGGGAGCTGTTTTTT.

A single count supports this clone. The V gene is TRBV5-4, the J gene TRBJ2-5, with D possibly matching TRBD1 (5 bases). The V end was cut by 0 bases, the J end by 2 bases, with 11 bases between. Germline V CDR1 and CDR2: SGHNT, YYREEE (reference sequence). The CDR3 runs 15 residues. DNA for the CDR3: TGTGCCAGCAGCTTGGGGCAGGGCTCTCAAGAGACCCAGTACTTC. It is translated as CASSLGQGSQETQYF.

This rearrangement joins TRBV28 to TRBJ1-1; no clear D gene. The CDR3 has 14 residues. The V gene's germline CDR1 is MDHEN and CDR2 SYDVKM. Trimming pared 2 bases from V and 3 bases from J, leaving 10 bases between. CDR3 region: CASSLRQADTEAFF. The CDR3 DNA reads as TGTGCCAGCAGTTTAAGGCAGGCGGACACTGAAGCTTTCTTT.

This clone turned up a few times. The J gene is TRBJ1-1, the V gene TRBV2; no clear D gene. The ends were cut back, 3 bases at V and 5 bases at J, with 10 bases in the middle. There are 13 residues in the CDR3. The germline V gene has CDR1 SNHLY and CDR2 FYNNEI. CDR3 in amino acids: CASSDGSRTEAFF. For the CDR3, the DNA is TGTGCCAGCAGTGACGGCAGTCGAACTGAAGCTTTCTTT.

The rearrangement joins TRBV7-8 to TRBJ2-5, with D perhaps given as TRBD1 or TRBD2 (5 bases each). V was cut by 5 bases and J by 2 bases, with 12 bases left in between. The CDR3 sequence is 14 residues long. Germline CDR1 and CDR2: SGHVS and FQNEAQ. CDR3 DNA sequence: TGTGCCAGCAGCCCTGTGGGGGTACAAGAGACCCAGTACTTC. Amino acids: CASSPVGVQETQYF.

The chain carries TRBV2 and TRBJ1-3; D is ambiguous. Deletions cut 6 bases from V and 0 bases from J, with 12 bases between. This CDR3 has 15 amino acids. Germline CDR1 and CDR2: SNHLY and FYNNEI. The CDR3 is CASRARIGSGNTIYF. CDR3 coding DNA: TGTGCCAGCAGGGCAAGGATCGGCTCTGGAAACACCATATATTTT.

As concerns this clone: A single base separates this from a much larger clone, so it may be a read error. Other DNA sequences from this sample encode an identical CDR3 as well. The chain is built from TRBV7-9 and TRBJ2-3; D is ambiguous. V lost 1 base and J 3 bases, leaving 2 bases between the germline ends. Germline CDR1 is SEHNR and CDR2 is FQNEAQ (reference sequence). The CDR3 covers 12 residues. CDR3 DNA sequence: TGTGCCAGCAGCTTAGAGACAGATACGCAGTATTTT. It codes for CASSLETDTQYF.

Concerning this clone itself: A single base separates this from a much larger clone, so it may be a read error. The chain links TRBV2 to TRBJ1-2; 8 bases match TRBD1. Germline V CDR1 and CDR2: SNHLY, FYNNEI. The CDR3 loop spans 14 amino acids. The chain's CDR3 is CVSSERDRSDGYTF. As DNA, the CDR3 is TGTGTCAGCAGTGAAAGGGACAGGAGCGATGGCTACACCTTC. Variable domain in full (rest from reference TRBV2 and TRBJ1-2): EPEVTQTPSHQVTQMGQEVILRCVPISNHLYFYWYRQILGQKVEFLVSFYNNEISEKSEIFDDQFSVERPDGSNFTLKIRSTKLEDSAMYFCVSSERDRSDGYTFGSGTRLTVV.

This clone was detected once. The chain has TRBV5-1 and TRBJ2-5; TRBD2 matches 11 bases. In germline, CDR1 is SGHRS, CDR2 YFSETQ. This CDR3 has 15 amino acids. The ends lost 4 bases at V and 6 bases at J; junction bases unmatched: 8. CDR3 loop: CASSTTSGREQTQYF. CDR3 DNA sequence: TGCGCCAGCAGCACAACTAGCGGGAGAGAGCAGACCCAGTACTTC.

The chain uses TRBV5-5 and TRBJ1-3; 7 positions agree with TRBD1. V lost 5 bases to trimming and J lost 0 bases; unmatched junction nucleotides: 5. The CDR3 is 15 residues long. Germline CDR1 and CDR2: SGHKS and YYEKEE (reference sequence). The CDR3 here is CASRPQGTSGNTIYF. The CDR3, as DNA: TGTGCCAGCAGGCCACAGGGGACCTCTGGAAACACCATATATTTT.

In this sample, this clone turned up once. V and J are TRBV28 and TRBJ1-6; D might be TRBD1 (6 bases). The CDR3 loop spans 15 amino acids. Per germline, CDR1 MDHEN and CDR2 SYDVKM. V lost 5 bases, J lost 7 bases, and 15 bases lay in between. CDR3 sequence reads: CASSRDTRGNSPLHF. The CDR3 nucleotides read TGTGCCAGCAGTCGGGACACAAGGGGGAATTCACCCCTCCACTTT.

This clone has more than one count but fewer than ten. This chain connects TRBV30 to TRBJ1-5; TRBD1 matches 8 bases. Germline V gives CDR1 GTSNPN, CDR2 SVGIG (reference sequence). V lost 1 base to trimming and J lost 3 bases; unmatched junction nucleotides: 2. The CDR3 runs 14 residues. This chain's CDR3 is CAWSGRGLNQPQHF. For the CDR3, the DNA is TGTGCCTGGAGTGGCAGGGGGCTCAATCAGCCCCAGCATTTT.

This clone was detected only a few times. The rearrangement joins TRBV25-1 to TRBJ2-3, with D tentatively TRBD2 (6 bases). V dropped 7 bases and J dropped 2 bases, with 16 bases sitting between them. Germline-derived CDR1 and CDR2 are MGHDK and SYGVNS. The CDR3 spans 15 residues. The CDR3 is CASTPPLANTDTQYF. In nucleotides, the CDR3 is TGTGCCAGCACCCCACCGCTAGCGAACACAGATACGCAGTATTTT.

The rearrangement links TRBV28 to TRBJ1-1; TRBD1 matches 11 bases. Germline values: CDR1 MDHEN, CDR2 SYDVKM. CDR3 length: 15 amino acids. With 2 bases clipped from V and 4 bases from J, the junction kept 3 bases outside the gene matches. The CDR3 DNA reads as TGTGCCAGCAGTTTAGGAGGACAGGGGGCCACTGAAGCTTTCTTT. Translating gives CASSLGGQGATEAFF.

A single count supports this clone. The genes are TRBV7-9 and TRBJ2-2; a weak D match, TRBD2 (6 bases). Germline V gives CDR1 SEHNR, CDR2 FQNEAQ (reference sequence). Between the trimmed V and J ends, which lost 5 bases and 0 bases, there was a span of 16 bases. The CDR3 loop spans 17 amino acids. The CDR3 here is CASSTRRGETNTGELFF. Here the CDR3 DNA reads TGTGCCAGCAGCACGCGGCGGGGTGAAACGAACACCGGGGAGCTGTTTTTT.

The chain is built from TRBV6-6 and TRBJ2-3; D perhaps matches TRBD2 (6 bases). Germline CDR1 is MNHNY and CDR2 is SVGAGI (reference sequence). This CDR3 contains 15 residues. The ends were cut back, 8 bases at V and 1 base at J, with 16 bases in the middle. The CDR3 coding sequence is TGTGCCAGCGGGCTGCCCGGACTACGCACAGATACGCAGTATTTT. Translation gives CASGLPGLRTDTQYF.

V usage is TRBV6-5 and J usage is TRBJ2-1, with 10 bases identical to TRBD1. The CDR3 covers 14 residues. The V and J ends lost 7 bases and 9 bases, in that order; junction bases with no gene match: 9. The germline V gene encodes CDR1 MNHEY and CDR2 SVGAGI. CDR3 protein: CASTSGTGAGEQFF. The CDR3, as DNA: TGTGCCAGCACCTCCGGGACAGGGGCGGGTGAGCAGTTCTTC.

The gene calls are TRBV29-1 and TRBJ2-3, with D possibly matching TRBD2 (6 bases). Trimming removed 6 bases from V and 2 bases from J, with 12 bases in between. CDR3 length equals 13 residues. Germline assignment: CDR1 SQVTM and CDR2 ANQGSEA. The CDR3 bases are TGCAGCGTCACGACTAGTAACACAGATACGCAGTATTTT. Its translation is CSVTTSNTDTQYF.

The chain employs TRBV27 and TRBJ1-5; D gene ambiguous. The V gene's germline CDR1 is MNHEY and CDR2 SMNVEV (reference sequence). This CDR3 region has 12 residues. Between the trimmed V and J ends, which lost 6 bases and 4 bases, there was a span of 7 bases. The CDR3 is CASRGPNQPQHF. CDR3 DNA: TGTGCCAGCAGGGGTCCAAATCAGCCCCAGCATTTT.

This chain uses TRBV19 with TRBJ1-2; D may be TRBD1 (5 bases). The CDR3 consists of 16 residues. CDR1 and CDR2 (germline): LNHDA, SQIVND (reference sequence). V was clipped by 6 bases and J by 0 bases, with 17 bases between them. CDR3 in amino acids: CASRSRGLFPNYGYTF. Here the CDR3 DNA reads TGTGCCAGTAGGTCGCGGGGACTATTTCCTAACTATGGCTACACCTTC. The variable domain in full, with the rest retrieved from reference TRBV19 and TRBJ1-2, is DGGITQSPKYLFRKEGQNVTLSCEQNLNHDAMYWYRQDPGQGLRLIYYSQIVNDFQKGDIAEGYSVSREKKESFPLTVTSAQKNPTAFYLCASRSRGLFPNYGYTFGSGTRLTVV.

This clone was seen more than once but under ten times. CDR3 residues: CASSPLSGAASGYTF. CDR3 nucleotides: TGTGCCAGTAGTCCCCTATCAGGGGCCGCCTCTGGCTACACCTTC. V gene TRBV19 combines with J gene TRBJ1-2; TRBD1 might be the D (6 bases). Trimming took off 5 bases at V and 7 bases at J, with 20 bases between the two ends. The CDR3 is 15 amino acids. Germline V gene sequence: CDR1 LNHDA, CDR2 SQIVND (reference sequence).